This T cell receptor beta chain was identified in a study of shared clonotypes between healthy human individuals. About this clone: Its antigen is still unknown.

Donors were healthy HIV-negative adults without recently reported acute infections or vaccinations. Nashville, Tennessee was home to all donors, who were Caucasian adults. Study-wide results and limits: It was expected that sequencing depth would affect clonotype sharing among donors. On the whole, naive subsets had larger estimated richness than memory subsets had.

The method was immunoSEQ multiplex PCR; TCRdb's version includes in-frame clones alone and lacks a portion of them. The sample consists of 2 million to 2.5 million clones, approximately 94% of them appearing once. The TCR comes from a man in his late teens or twenties in good health. Some clones in this sample may be carry-over from other donors' samples. Sequencing input: naive CD4+ T cells from PBMCs. Sample subset: CD45RA+ positively selected.

CDR3 region: CATSRDRLTFSGANVLTF. The CDR3 region has the DNA TGTGCCACCAGCAGAGATCGGCTCACCTTCTCTGGGGCCAACGTCCTGACTTTC. J is TRBJ2-6 and V is TRBV15; D gene uncertain. CDR3 size: 18 residues. V lost 0 bases and J 0 bases, leaving 12 bases between the germline ends. Germline V gene data show CDR1 as LNHNV and CDR2 as YYDKDF (reference sequence).